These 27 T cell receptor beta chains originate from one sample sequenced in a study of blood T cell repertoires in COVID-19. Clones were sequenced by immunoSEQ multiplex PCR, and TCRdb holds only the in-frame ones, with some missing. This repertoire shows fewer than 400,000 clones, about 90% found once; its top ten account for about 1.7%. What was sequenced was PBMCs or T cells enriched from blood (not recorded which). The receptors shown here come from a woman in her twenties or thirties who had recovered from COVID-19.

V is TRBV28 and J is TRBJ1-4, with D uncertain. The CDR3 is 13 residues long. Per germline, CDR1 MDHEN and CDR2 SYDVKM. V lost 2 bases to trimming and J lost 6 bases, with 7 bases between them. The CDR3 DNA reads TGTGCCAGCAGTTTAGGGCGTTATGAAAAACTGTTTTTT. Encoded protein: CASSLGRYEKLFF.

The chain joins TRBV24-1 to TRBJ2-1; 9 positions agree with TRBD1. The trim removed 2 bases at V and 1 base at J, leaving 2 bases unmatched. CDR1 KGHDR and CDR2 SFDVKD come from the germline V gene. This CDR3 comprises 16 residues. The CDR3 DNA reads TGTGCCACCAGTGATTCGGGACAGGGATCCTACAATGAGCAGTTCTTC. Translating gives CATSDSGQGSYNEQFF.

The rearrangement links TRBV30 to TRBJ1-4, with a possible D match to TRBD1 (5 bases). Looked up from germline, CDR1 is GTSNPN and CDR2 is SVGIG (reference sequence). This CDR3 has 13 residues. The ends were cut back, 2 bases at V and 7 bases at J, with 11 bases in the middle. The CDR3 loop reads CAWSSQGGEKLFF. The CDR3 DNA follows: TGTGCCTGGAGTTCCCAGGGTGGTGAAAAACTGTTTTTT. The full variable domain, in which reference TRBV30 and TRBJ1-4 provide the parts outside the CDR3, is SQTIHQWPATLVQPVGSPLSLECTVEGTSNPNLYWYRQAAGRGLQLLFYSVGIGQISSEVPQNLSASRPQDRQFILSSKKLLLSDSGFYLCAWSSQGGEKLFFGSGTQLSVL.

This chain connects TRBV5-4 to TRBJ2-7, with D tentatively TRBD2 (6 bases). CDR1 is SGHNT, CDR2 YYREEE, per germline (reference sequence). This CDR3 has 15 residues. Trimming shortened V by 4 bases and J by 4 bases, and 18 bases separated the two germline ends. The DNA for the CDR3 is TGTGCCAGCAGCCGTGGGGGAGGTCTCACATACGAGCAGTACTTC. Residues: CASSRGGGLTYEQYF.

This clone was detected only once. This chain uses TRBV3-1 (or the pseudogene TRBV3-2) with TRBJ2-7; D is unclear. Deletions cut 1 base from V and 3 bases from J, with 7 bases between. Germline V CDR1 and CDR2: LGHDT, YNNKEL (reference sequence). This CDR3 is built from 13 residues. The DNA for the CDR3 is TGTGCCAGCAGCCAAGGAGCGTACTACGAGCAGTACTTC. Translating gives CASSQGAYYEQYF.

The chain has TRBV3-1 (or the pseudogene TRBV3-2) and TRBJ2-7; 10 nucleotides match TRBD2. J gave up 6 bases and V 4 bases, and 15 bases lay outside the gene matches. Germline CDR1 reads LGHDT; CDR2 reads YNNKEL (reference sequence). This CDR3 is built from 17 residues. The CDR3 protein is CASSLGAGGRLKGEQYF. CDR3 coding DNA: TGTGCCAGCAGCCTGGGAGCGGGAGGGCGTCTAAAAGGCGAGCAGTACTTC.

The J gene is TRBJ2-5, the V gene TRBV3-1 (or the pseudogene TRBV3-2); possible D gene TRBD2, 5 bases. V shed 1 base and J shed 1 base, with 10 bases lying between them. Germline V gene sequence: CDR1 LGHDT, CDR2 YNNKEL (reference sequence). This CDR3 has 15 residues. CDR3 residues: CASSQGLTFQETQYF. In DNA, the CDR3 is TGTGCCAGCAGCCAAGGACTAACATTCCAAGAGACCCAGTACTTC.

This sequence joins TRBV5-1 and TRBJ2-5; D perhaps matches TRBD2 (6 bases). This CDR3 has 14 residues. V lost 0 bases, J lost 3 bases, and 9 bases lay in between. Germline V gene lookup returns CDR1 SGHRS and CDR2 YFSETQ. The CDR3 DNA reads TGCGCCAGCAGCTTGGAGACGGGAGAAGAGACCCAGTACTTC. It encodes CASSLETGEETQYF.

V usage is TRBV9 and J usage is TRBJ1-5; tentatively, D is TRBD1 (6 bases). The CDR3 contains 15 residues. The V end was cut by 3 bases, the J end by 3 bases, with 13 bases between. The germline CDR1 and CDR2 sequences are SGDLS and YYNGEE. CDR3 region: CASSGTGNPNQPQHF. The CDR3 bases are TGTGCCAGCAGCGGCACAGGGAACCCCAATCAGCCCCAGCATTTT.

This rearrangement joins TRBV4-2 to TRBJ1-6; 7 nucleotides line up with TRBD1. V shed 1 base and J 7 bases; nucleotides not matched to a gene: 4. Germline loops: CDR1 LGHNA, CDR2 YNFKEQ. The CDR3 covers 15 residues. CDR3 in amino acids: CASSQGDSQNSPLHF. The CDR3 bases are TGTGCCAGCAGCCAAGGGGACAGCCAAAATTCACCCCTCCACTTT.

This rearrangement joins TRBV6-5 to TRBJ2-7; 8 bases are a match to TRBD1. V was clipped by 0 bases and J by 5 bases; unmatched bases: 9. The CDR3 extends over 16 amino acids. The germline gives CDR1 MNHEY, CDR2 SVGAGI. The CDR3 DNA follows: TGTGCCAGCAGTTACTCTGGACAGGGAGGAATGGACGAGCAGTACTTC. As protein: CASSYSGQGGMDEQYF.

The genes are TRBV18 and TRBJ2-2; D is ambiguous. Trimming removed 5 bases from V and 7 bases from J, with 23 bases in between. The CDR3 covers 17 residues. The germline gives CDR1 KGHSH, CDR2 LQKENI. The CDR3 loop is CASSTLVAHPLNGELFF. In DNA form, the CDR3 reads TGTGCCAGCTCAACACTGGTGGCCCACCCCTTAAACGGGGAGCTGTTTTTT.

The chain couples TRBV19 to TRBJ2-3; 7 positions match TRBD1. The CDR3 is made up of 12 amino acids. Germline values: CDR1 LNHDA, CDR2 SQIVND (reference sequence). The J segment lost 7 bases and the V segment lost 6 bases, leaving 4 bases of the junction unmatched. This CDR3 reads CASRRDRYTQYF. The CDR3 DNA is TGTGCCAGTAGGAGGGACAGATATACGCAGTATTTT.

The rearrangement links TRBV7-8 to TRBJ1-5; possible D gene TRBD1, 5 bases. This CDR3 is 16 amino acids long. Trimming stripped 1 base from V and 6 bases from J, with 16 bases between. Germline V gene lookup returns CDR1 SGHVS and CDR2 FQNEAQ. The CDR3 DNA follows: TGTGCCAGCAGCTTAGGAGCCGCCAGGGTATTTCAGCCCCAGCATTTT. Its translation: CASSLGAARVFQPQHF.

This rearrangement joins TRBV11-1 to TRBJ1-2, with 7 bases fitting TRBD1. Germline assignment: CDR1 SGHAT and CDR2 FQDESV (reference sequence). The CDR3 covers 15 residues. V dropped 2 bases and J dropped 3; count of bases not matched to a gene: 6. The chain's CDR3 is CASSLSRQGHYGYTF. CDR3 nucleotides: TGTGCCAGCAGCTTATCTCGACAGGGACACTATGGCTACACCTTC.

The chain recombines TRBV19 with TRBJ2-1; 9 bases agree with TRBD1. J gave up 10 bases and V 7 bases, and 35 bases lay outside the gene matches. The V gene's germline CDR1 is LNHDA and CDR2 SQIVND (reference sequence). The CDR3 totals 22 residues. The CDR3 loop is CASTRGDRVPQESLSQSPEQFF. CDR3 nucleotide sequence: TGTGCCAGTACTAGAGGGGACAGGGTTCCCCAAGAATCGCTCTCACAGTCCCCAGAGCAGTTCTTC.

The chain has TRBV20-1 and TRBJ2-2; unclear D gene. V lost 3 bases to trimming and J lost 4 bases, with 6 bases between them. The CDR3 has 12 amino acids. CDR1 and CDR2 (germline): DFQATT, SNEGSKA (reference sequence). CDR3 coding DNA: TGCAGTGCTAGTGTCGGCACCGGGGAGCTGTTTTTT. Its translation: CSASVGTGELFF.

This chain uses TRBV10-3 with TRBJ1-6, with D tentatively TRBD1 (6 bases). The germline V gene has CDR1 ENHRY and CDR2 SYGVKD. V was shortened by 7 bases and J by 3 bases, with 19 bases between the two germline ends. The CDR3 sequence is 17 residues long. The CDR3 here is CAITTNREKNYNSPLHF. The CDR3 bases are TGTGCCATCACGACGAACAGGGAAAAAAACTATAATTCACCCCTCCACTTT.

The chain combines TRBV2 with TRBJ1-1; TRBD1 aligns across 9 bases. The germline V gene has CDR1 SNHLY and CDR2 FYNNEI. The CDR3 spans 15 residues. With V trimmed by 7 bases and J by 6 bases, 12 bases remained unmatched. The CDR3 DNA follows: TGTGCCAGCACCGCCCAACAGGGGGCGTTTTCTGAAGCTTTCTTT. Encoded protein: CASTAQQGAFSEAFF.

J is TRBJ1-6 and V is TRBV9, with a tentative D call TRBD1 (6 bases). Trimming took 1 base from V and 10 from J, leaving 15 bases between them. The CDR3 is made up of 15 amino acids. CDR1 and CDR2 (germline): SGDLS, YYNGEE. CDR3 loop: CASSVSDGGRSPLHF. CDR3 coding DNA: TGTGCCAGCAGCGTAAGTGATGGGGGCCGCTCACCCCTCCACTTT.

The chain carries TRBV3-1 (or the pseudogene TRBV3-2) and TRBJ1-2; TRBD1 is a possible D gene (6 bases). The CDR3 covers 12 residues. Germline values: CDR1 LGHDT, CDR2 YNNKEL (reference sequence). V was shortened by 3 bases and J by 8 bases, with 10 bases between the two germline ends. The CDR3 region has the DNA TGTGCCAGCAGCCATGGGGGCGACGGCTACACCTTC. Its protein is CASSHGGDGYTF.

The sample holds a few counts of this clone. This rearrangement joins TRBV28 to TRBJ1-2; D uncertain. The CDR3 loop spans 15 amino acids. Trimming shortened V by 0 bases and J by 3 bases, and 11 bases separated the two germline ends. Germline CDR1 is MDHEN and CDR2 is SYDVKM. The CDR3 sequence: CASSLWTLGDYGYTF. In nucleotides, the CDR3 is TGTGCCAGCAGTTTATGGACTTTGGGAGACTATGGCTACACCTTC.

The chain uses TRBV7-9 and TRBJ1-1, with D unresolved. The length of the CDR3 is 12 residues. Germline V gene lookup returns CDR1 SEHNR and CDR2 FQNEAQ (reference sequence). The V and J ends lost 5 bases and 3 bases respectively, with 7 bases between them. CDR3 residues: CASSLLYTEAFF. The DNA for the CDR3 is TGTGCCAGCAGCCTTCTTTACACTGAAGCTTTCTTT.

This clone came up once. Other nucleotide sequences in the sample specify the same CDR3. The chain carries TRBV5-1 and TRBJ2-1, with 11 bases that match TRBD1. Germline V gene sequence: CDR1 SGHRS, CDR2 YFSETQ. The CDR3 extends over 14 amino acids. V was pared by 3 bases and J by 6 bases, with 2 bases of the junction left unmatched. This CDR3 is CASSSGQGANEQFF. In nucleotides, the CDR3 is TGCGCCAGCAGCTCAGGACAGGGGGCCAATGAGCAGTTCTTC.

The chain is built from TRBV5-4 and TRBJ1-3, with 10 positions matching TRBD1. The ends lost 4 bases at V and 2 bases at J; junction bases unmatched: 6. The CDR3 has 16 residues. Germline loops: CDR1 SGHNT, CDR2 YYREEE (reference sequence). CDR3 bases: TGTGCCAGCAGCCCAGGGACAGGGGCAACTGGAAACACCATATATTTT. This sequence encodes CASSPGTGATGNTIYF. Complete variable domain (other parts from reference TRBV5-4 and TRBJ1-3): ETGVTQSPTHLIKTRGQQVTLRCSSQSGHNTVSWYQQALGQGPQFIFQYYREEENGRGNFPPRFSGLQFPNYSSELNVNALELDDSALYLCASSPGTGATGNTIYFGEGSWLTVV.

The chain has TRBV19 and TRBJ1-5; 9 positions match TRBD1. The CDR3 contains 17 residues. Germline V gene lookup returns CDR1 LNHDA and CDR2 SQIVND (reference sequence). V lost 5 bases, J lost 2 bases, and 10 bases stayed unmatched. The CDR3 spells CASSAPYRGRGNQPQHF. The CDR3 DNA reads TGTGCCAGTAGTGCGCCTTACAGGGGGCGAGGCAATCAGCCCCAGCATTTT.

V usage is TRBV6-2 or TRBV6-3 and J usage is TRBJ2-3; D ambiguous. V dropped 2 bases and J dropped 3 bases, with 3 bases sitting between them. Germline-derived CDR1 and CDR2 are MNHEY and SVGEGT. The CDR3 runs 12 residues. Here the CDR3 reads CASSYPTDTQYF. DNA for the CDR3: TGTGCCAGCAGTTACCCAACAGATACGCAGTATTTT.